This T cell receptor beta chain was recovered during a study of T cells after yellow fever vaccination (dated 2019 in TCRdb). For the study in its entirety: The SMART-Seq v4 Ultra Low Input RNA kit was used to prepare libraries from fractions with low cell numbers. To follow T-cell clones before and after both primary and booster YFV17D yellow fever vaccination, bulk TCR alpha and beta repertoires underwent longitudinal sequencing. Two healthy male donors, one aged 18 to 29 and one aged 30 to 40 years, made up the cohort. Blood was drawn at multiple timepoints before and after primary and secondary immunization, with bulk PBMC replicates and cell subsets isolated.

Results the study describes overall, beyond this receptor: A small share of clonotypes was detected in both CD4 and CD8 compartments, with the overlap likely arising from convergent recombination. After the booster, most clones that had expanded after primary vaccination were detected again (approximately 97% of CD4 and around nine tenths of CD8), suggesting broad maintenance of memory. Because abundant contaminating clonotypes from the bulk population could be contained in FACS-sorted repertoires, computational filtering was required. Only two donors were included in the study, so the extent to which the findings can be generalized is limited. Compared with the primary T-cell response, the secondary T-cell response was weaker but faster, peaking on day 5 rather than day 15.

According to the study, the label for this sample's treatment or condition signals: live attenuated yellow fever vaccine strain. A standard Ficoll-Paque protocol was used to isolate PBMCs from peripheral blood. Dynabeads CD4 and CD8 positive selection kits were used to isolate CD4 and CD8 T-cell fractions. RNA was extracted with TriZol from bulk PBMCs, CD4 and CD8 fractions, and dextramer-positive and dextramer-negative fractions. Trimming leaves V shorter by 8 bases and J shorter by 7 bases, with the junction holding 8 bases beyond the gene matches. The CDR3 holds 15 amino acids from the cysteine to the phenylalanine. The kept DNA is CDR3 alone, 45 bases in frame from the first base. CDR1 and CDR2 are read off the germline V gene (reference sequence) as LNHNV and YYDKDF. To note about this clonotype: Its antigen target is currently unknown. One base away there is no much larger clone; base qualities are not given.

TCR cDNA was made using 5'RACE template switching, a step that added a universal primer site and unique molecular identifiers. Priming of cDNA synthesis was performed from both the TCR alpha and TCR beta constant segments. Two PCR steps were used to amplify libraries, with sample barcodes and sequencing adapters being added in the second step. Libraries were sequenced on Illumina HiSeq 2500 (2x100 bp) or NovaSeq (2x150 bp). Concerning the study's data processing: MIGEC handled demultiplexing of reads and collapsing into UMI consensus sequences, while MiXCR performed V(D)J alignment. Vaccine-responding clonotypes were defined with edgeR using replicate PBMC samples, requiring FDR below 0.01 and a log2 fold change above 5 up to day 15. Bulk clonotypes were assigned CD4 or CD8 identity according to which sequenced CD4 or CD8 repertoire held them at higher abundance. Starting from the raw public reads, TCRdb applied fastp trimming at Q25, assembled clones with MiXCR and retained in-frame beta chains. Duplicate CDR3 protein sequences are folded into a single record with the most common DNA and genes. These V and J calls are TCRdb output, not the study's own analysis. This sample is represented by 140,000 to 150,000 distinct CDR3 sequences; about 6.9% of them were singletons. The top ten clonotypes cover more than 0.6% of the sample.

The source of this sequence is a man aged 25 to 40 who received the YFV17D yellow fever vaccine. Recombination connected TRBV15 to TRBJ2-3; 14 of the junction bases match TRBD2. This material consisted of CD4+ T cells sorted from PBMCs, taken 10 days after the yellow fever booster vaccination. The DNA reads as follows: TGTGCCACCGGTCGACTAGCGGGAGGGATGAATACGCAGTATTTT. The translation is CATGRLAGGMNTQYF.